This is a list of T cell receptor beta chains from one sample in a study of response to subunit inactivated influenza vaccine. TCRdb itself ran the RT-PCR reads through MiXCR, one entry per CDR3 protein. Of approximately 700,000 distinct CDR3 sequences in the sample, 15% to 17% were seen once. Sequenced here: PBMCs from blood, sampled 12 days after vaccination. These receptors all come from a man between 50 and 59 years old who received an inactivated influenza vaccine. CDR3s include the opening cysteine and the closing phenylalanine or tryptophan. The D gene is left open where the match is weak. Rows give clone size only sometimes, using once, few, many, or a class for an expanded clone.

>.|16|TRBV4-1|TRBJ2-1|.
CASSQDGREPYNEQFF
TGCGCCAGCAGCCAAGATGGCAGGGAACCCTACAATGAGCAGTTCTTC
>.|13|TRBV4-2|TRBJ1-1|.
CASSPRGGGEAFF
TGTGCCAGCAGCCCGAGGGGGGGGGGTGAAGCTTTCTTT
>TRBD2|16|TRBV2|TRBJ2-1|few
CASSDSSGIPYNEQFF
TGTGCCAGCAGTGACTCTAGCGGGATCCCCTACAATGAGCAGTTCTTC
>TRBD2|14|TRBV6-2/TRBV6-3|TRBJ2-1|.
CASKASGYYNEQFF
TGTGCCAGCAAGGCTAGCGGGTACTACAATGAGCAGTTCTTC
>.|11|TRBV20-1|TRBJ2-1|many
CSGWGHGEQFF
TGCAGTGGCTGGGGGCACGGAGAGCAGTTCTTC
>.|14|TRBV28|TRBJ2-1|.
CASRPPIQYNEQFF
TGTGCCAGCAGACCCCCGATTCAATACAATGAGCAGTTCTTC
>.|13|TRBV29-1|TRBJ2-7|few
CSVDREGVYEQYF
TGCAGCGTTGACAGGGAAGGAGTGTACGAGCAGTACTTC
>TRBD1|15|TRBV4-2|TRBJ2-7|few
CASSQDWTGTYEQYF
TGTGCCAGCAGCCAAGACTGGACAGGGACCTACGAGCAGTACTTC
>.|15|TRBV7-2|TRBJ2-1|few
CASSQSWGHYNEQFF
TGTGCCAGCAGTCAAAGCTGGGGACACTACAATGAGCAGTTCTTC
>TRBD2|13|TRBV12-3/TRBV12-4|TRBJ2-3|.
CASSLSSGGSQYF
TGTGCCAGCAGTTTATCTAGCGGGGGATCCCAGTATTTT
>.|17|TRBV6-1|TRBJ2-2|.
CASRFLRQAENTGELFF
TGTGCCAGCCGCTTCCTTAGACAGGCTGAGAACACCGGGGAGCTGTTTTTT
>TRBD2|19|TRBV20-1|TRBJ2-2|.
CSARGSRGRAGLNTGELFF
TGCAGTGCTAGAGGTTCTCGCGGGAGGGCCGGGCTTAACACCGGGGAGCTGTTTTTT
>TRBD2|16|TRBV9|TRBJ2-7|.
CASSPRGRGISYEQYF
TGTGCCAGCAGCCCCCGAGGGCGGGGGATTTCCTACGAGCAGTACTTC
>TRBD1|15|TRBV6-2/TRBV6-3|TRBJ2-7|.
CASSTTGTGVYEQYF
TGTGCCAGCAGTACGACCGGGACAGGGGTCTACGAGCAGTACTTC
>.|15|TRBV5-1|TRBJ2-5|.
CASSRVPGGGETQYF
TGCGCCAGCAGCCGAGTACCCGGTGGGGGGGAGACCCAGTACTTC
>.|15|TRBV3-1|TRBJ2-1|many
CASSQDGGGRTKQFF
TGTGCCAGCAGCCAAGATGGTGGGGGACGGACGAAGCAGTTCTTC
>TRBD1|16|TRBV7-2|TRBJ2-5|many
CASSPAMARGQETQYF
TGTGCCAGCAGCCCGGCCATGGCCAGGGGACAGGAGACCCAGTACTTC
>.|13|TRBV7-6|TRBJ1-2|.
CASSLVPRDGYTF
TGTGCCAGCAGCTTAGTACCCAGGGATGGCTACACCTTC
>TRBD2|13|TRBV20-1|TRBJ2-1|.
CSAKPAGRDEQFF
TGCAGTGCTAAACCAGCGGGGAGGGATGAGCAGTTCTTC
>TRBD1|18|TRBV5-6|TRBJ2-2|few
CASSLPGQGGLGTGELFF
TGTGCCAGCAGCCTACCGGGACAGGGAGGATTGGGCACCGGGGAGCTGTTTTTT
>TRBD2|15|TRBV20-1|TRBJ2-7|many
CSAASGTRLSYEQYF
TGCAGTGCCGCGTCGGGGACTAGACTCTCCTACGAGCAGTACTTC
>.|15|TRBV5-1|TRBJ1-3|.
CASSPEPSSGNTIYF
TGCGCCAGCAGCCCCGAACCCTCTTCGGGAAACACCATATATTTT
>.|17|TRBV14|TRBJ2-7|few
CASSQDFAWDGYYEQYF
TGTGCCAGCAGCCAAGATTTTGCCTGGGACGGATACTACGAGCAGTACTTC
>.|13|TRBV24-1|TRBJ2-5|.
CATRRAGQETQYF
TGTGCCACCAGGAGGGCAGGGCAAGAGACCCAGTACTTC
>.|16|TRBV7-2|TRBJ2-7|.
CASSSGAGGPNYEQYF
TGTGCCAGCAGCTCCGGGGCGGGCGGTCCAAACTACGAGCAGTACTTC
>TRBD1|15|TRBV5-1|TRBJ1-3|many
CASSKQDRGLDTIYF
TGCGCCAGCAGCAAGCAGGACAGGGGGCTTGACACCATATATTTT
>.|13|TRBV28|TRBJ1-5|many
CASSEQVNQPQHF
TGTGCCAGCAGCGAACAGGTAAATCAGCCCCAGCATTTT
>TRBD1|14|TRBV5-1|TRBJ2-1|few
CASSAGTGGNEQFF
TGCGCCAGCAGCGCCGGGACAGGGGGCAATGAGCAGTTCTTC
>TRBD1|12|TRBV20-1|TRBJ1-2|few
CSASRGVDGYTF
TGCAGTGCTAGCAGGGGGGTCGATGGCTACACCTTC
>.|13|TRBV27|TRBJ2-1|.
CASSLNFNNEQFF
TGTGCCAGCAGTTTAAACTTCAACAATGAGCAGTTCTTC
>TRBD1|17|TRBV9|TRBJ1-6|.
CASSRDRGTDINSPLHF
TGTGCCAGCAGCCGGGACAGGGGAACGGATATTAATTCACCCCTCCACTTT